Listed below are T cell receptor beta chains from one sample, sequenced in a study of HIV-infected patients and healthy controls. TCRdb reprocessed the 5' RACE reads with MiXCR, giving one entry per CDR3 protein. The profile shows over 3,500 distinct CDR3 sequences, 13% of them singletons. The sample was blood, taken before antiretroviral therapy. The receptors were gathered from an adult with HIV infection. The conserved cysteine and the conserved F or W are not part of the CDR3 here. Only some rows state a clone size, as once, few, many or a class for expanded clones.

cdr3_length | clone_size | j_call | v_call | cdr3_aa
15 | medium-sized | TRBJ2-3 | TRBV11-2 | ASSSKLAAPVTDTQY
14 | large | TRBJ1-1 | TRBV5-8 | ASSTGQRGLNTEAF
13 | few | TRBJ2-2 | TRBV3-1 | ASSLSAGDAGELF
12 | medium-sized | TRBJ1-1 | TRBV2 | ASSVDRVDTEAF
11 | many | TRBJ2-5 | TRBV29-1 | SVLLGARGTQY
13 | few | TRBJ1-2 | TRBV19 | ASSEGPPMVYGYT
11 | many | TRBJ2-7 | TRBV24-1 | ATSSPLVYEQY
11 | medium-sized | TRBJ1-5 | TRBV6-6 | AAGPPNNQPQH
12 | medium-sized | TRBJ1-5 | TRBV5-8 | ASSFIGLNQPQH
13 | medium-sized | TRBJ2-1 | TRBV6-4 | ASSDSTSGSNEQF
13 | - | TRBJ1-5 | TRBV19 | ASSIYRRSNQPQH
12 | few | TRBJ2-1 | TRBV19 | ASTGMLGRNEQF
13 | - | TRBJ2-1 | TRBV12-3/TRBV12-4 | ASPRVAGGLNEQF
12 | medium-sized | TRBJ2-1 | TRBV14 | ASSQKRERSEQF
19 | medium-sized | TRBJ2-1 | TRBV10-3 | AISHLGQVPPSGREHNEQF